There are a few counts of the clone carrying this T cell receptor (beta chain). Its matching antigen is unknown. Libraries were made from TCR beta cDNA, and they carried unique molecular identifiers. From the PCR reads, TCRdb called clonotypes with MiXCR, one entry per CDR3 protein. Among about 200,000 distinct CDR3 sequences listed, approximately 28% were seen once. The CDR3 spans 11 residues. Germline values: CDR1 MGHDK, CDR2 SYGVNS. The V end lost 6 bases, the J end lost 13 bases, and 15 bases lay between the germline ends. The sample originates from a study of post-analysis software for immune sequencing data. Study-level background: Relapsing-remitting, secondary progressive and progressive-relapsing forms made up the multiple sclerosis disease courses. Findings of the study overall: Compared against controls, patients with multiple sclerosis displayed significantly lower normalized Chao1 diversity. Patients had higher frequencies than controls of about five TRBV segments, including TRBV5-6, TRBV5-1 and TRBV20-1.

J is TRBJ2-5 and V is TRBV25-1; the D call may be TRBD1 or TRBD2 (5 bases each). Sequencing was performed on blood. This clonotype was sampled from a girl aged 2 to 17 with multiple sclerosis. CDR3 DNA sequence: TGTGCCAGCAGAGGGACGGGGCCGGTGTACTTC. This codes for CASRGTGPVYF.